The clone carrying this TCR beta chain was observed at least ten times. This sample stems from a study of T-cell reconstitution after alpha-beta-depleted transplantation in children. The TCRbeta library was prepared with unique molecular identifiers. TCRdb re-called the PCR reads with MiXCR, one entry per CDR3 protein. The sample contains over 150,000 distinct CDR3 sequences, approximately 14% of which appear only once. The ends lost 7 bases at V and 6 bases at J; junction bases unmatched: 10. Germline V gene data show CDR1 as MRHNA and CDR2 as SNTAGT. The CDR3 runs 15 residues. Sequenced here: PBMCs from the stem cell graft donor, sampled from the stem cell graft. This clonotype was obtained from a human donor who donated a stem cell graft to a child with acute lymphoblastic leukemia. J is TRBJ2-3 and V is TRBV6-4; the match to TRBD2 covers 10 bases. The CDR3 protein is CASNIRAGGPDTQYF. Written as DNA, the CDR3 is TGTGCCAGCAATATCCGAGCGGGAGGGCCGGATACGCAGTATTTT.